This T cell receptor beta chain appears in the sequencing data of a study of graft-versus-host responses after intestinal transplantation. Libraries were prepared by immunoSEQ multiplex PCR; TCRdb keeps only in-frame clonotypes and omits some of them. The sample has about 100,000 clones; 75% to 95% are singletons. CDR3 length: 14 amino acids. Trimming shortened V by 7 bases and J by 6 bases, and 17 bases separated the two germline ends. The germline gives CDR1 MDHEN, CDR2 SYDVKM. In the case of this clone: What it binds is unknown.

The rearrangement joins TRBV28 to TRBJ2-3; D call uncertain. This receptor was obtained from a human donor who received an intestinal transplant. The sequenced sample was unstimulated CD8+ T cells sorted from spleen or lymph node cells, obtained before intestinal transplant. In DNA, the CDR3 is TGTGCCAGCATGGTCGCGGAAGTGTCCGATACGCAGTATTTT. Encoded protein: CASMVAEVSDTQYF. Combining the CDR3 with reference TRBV28 and TRBJ2-3 gives the whole variable domain DVKVTQSSRYLVKRTGEKVFLECVQDMDHENMFWYRQDPGLGLRLIYFSYDVKMKEKGDIPEGYSVSREKKERFSLILESASTNQTSMYLCASMVAEVSDTQYFGPGTRLTVL.